The 18 T cell receptor beta chains presented below share a single source sample, sequenced in a study of cytomegalovirus exposure and HLA in healthy donors. Primers for the PCR totalled 60 Vbeta and 13 Jbeta. TCRdb's table, derived via immunoSEQ multiplex PCR, lists solely in-frame clones and lacks some. Of about 160,000 clones in the sample, 82% were seen once. The sample comprised PBMCs. These receptors originate from a girl aged 10 to 17 in good health and CMV-seropositive.

This clone was seen more than once but under ten times. The chain carries TRBV2 and TRBJ2-7; 9 bases are a match to TRBD1. V shed 6 bases and J 2 bases; nucleotides not matched to a gene: 2. This CDR3 is built from 13 residues. Germline-derived CDR1 and CDR2 are SNHLY and FYNNEI. CDR3 sequence (DNA): TGTGCCAGCAGAGGACAGGGGACCTACGAGCAGTACTTC. Translating gives CASRGQGTYEQYF.

The V gene is TRBV16, the J gene TRBJ1-5; a weak D match, TRBD1 (5 bases). The CDR3 loop spans 14 amino acids. V was clipped by 0 bases and J by 4 bases, with 7 bases between them. Germline values: CDR1 KGHSY, CDR2 FQNENV. The CDR3 region has the DNA TGTGCCAGCAGCCAATCGACAGAGAATCAGCCCCAGCATTTT. Translating gives CASSQSTENQPQHF.

The rearrangement links TRBV7-8 to TRBJ2-2; possible D gene TRBD1, 6 bases. Trimming pared 6 bases from V and 1 base from J, leaving 12 bases between. The CDR3 is made up of 15 amino acids. Germline assignment: CDR1 SGHVS and CDR2 FQNEAQ. This chain's CDR3 is CASRLGTQNTGELFF. DNA for the CDR3: TGTGCCAGCAGACTAGGGACACAGAACACCGGGGAGCTGTTTTTT.

In its sample, this clone was seen a few times. The gene calls are TRBV7-9 and TRBJ1-2, with D possibly TRBD1 on 6 matching bases. Trimming left V 4 bases short and J 4 bases short, with 16 bases between. Germline lookup yields CDR1 SEHNR and CDR2 FQNEAQ (reference sequence). The CDR3 covers 15 residues. The CDR3 reads CASSSQSRGSYGYTF. Here the CDR3 DNA reads TGTGCCAGCAGCTCCCAGTCCAGGGGTAGCTATGGCTACACCTTC.

The V and J genes are TRBV5-1 and TRBJ1-5; 7 bases fit TRBD1. The germline gives CDR1 SGHRS, CDR2 YFSETQ. The CDR3 is 15 amino acids. After removal of 4 bases from V and 3 bases from J, the junction contained 7 bases not matched to a gene. CDR3 nucleotides: TGCGCCAGCAGCAGGGACGGGACAGTCAATCAGCCCCAGCATTTT. Translation: CASSRDGTVNQPQHF.

CDR3 DNA sequence: TGTGCCAGCAAAGAGGGATCTAACTATGGCTACACCTTC. Translating it yields CASKEGSNYGYTF. The chain combines TRBV2 with TRBJ1-2, with no clear D. Germline values: CDR1 SNHLY, CDR2 FYNNEI. The length of the CDR3 is 13 residues. V shed 7 bases and J shed 0 bases, with 9 bases lying between them.

This clone appeared once. This rearrangement joins TRBV7-2 to TRBJ2-1; 9 nucleotides match TRBD1. J lost 2 bases, V lost 3 bases, and 5 bases had no gene match. In germline, CDR1 is SGHTA, CDR2 FQGNSA. The CDR3 runs to 16 residues. The CDR3 here is CASSFAGTGPYNEQFF. The CDR3, as DNA: TGTGCCAGCAGCTTCGCGGGGACAGGGCCCTACAATGAGCAGTTCTTC.

The chain uses TRBV7-2 and TRBJ2-7; 7 nucleotides agree with TRBD1. This CDR3 is built from 16 residues. V shed 5 bases, J shed 3 bases, and the junction held 13 bases outside the gene matches. CDR1 and CDR2 from the germline V gene are SGHTA and FQGNSA. This CDR3 is CASSPRDSFLYYEQYF. CDR3 in DNA: TGTGCCAGCAGCCCCCGGGACAGTTTTCTCTACTACGAGCAGTACTTC.

The sample holds one count of this clone. The J gene is TRBJ1-2, the V gene TRBV27; the match to TRBD1 covers 10 bases. Germline CDR1 and CDR2: MNHEY and SMNVEV (reference sequence). The CDR3 totals 14 residues. With V trimmed by 8 bases and J by 7 bases, 10 bases remained unmatched. CDR3 amino acids: CASSRTGGMVGYTF. CDR3 DNA sequence: TGTGCCAGCTCAAGGACAGGGGGTATGGTTGGCTACACCTTC.

The chain links TRBV4-3 to TRBJ2-2, with 8 nucleotides matching TRBD1. The CDR3 contains 15 residues. Looked up from germline, CDR1 is LGHNA and CDR2 is YSLEER. J was trimmed by 3 bases and V by 3 bases; bases with no gene match: 3. CDR3: CASSQETGDTGELFF. CDR3 bases: TGCGCCAGCAGCCAGGAGACAGGGGACACCGGGGAGCTGTTTTTT.

As to this clone: The junction does not match germline at one end; this may be a read error. The chain joins TRBV19 to TRBJ1-2; D remains unclear. CDR3 size: 13 residues. In germline, CDR1 is LNHDA, CDR2 SQIVND (reference sequence). The CDR3 is CASSIEVNYDYTF. The CDR3 coding sequence is TGTGCCAGTAGTATAGAGGTAAACTATGACTACACCTTC.

The sample holds one count of this clone. The chain is built from TRBV28 and TRBJ1-5; 7 bases match TRBD1. After removal of 8 bases from V and 7 bases from J, the junction contained 8 bases not matched to a gene. Germline CDR1 is MDHEN and CDR2 is SYDVKM. This CDR3 is built from 13 residues. As DNA, the CDR3 is TGTGCCAGCCAACGTAAAGGGGGCCAGCCCCAGCATTTT. It is translated as CASQRKGGQPQHF. The complete variable domain, with remaining parts taken from reference TRBV28 and TRBJ1-5, reads DVKVTQSSRYLVKRTGEKVFLECVQDMDHENMFWYRQDPGLGLRLIYFSYDVKMKEKGDIPEGYSVSREKKERFSLILESASTNQTSMYLCASQRKGGQPQHFGDGTRLSIL.

The count of this clone is one. V is TRBV7-3 and J is TRBJ2-1; the D gene is possibly TRBD2 (5 bases). The CDR3 contains 13 residues. With 5 bases removed from V and 8 bases from J, the gap between germline ends came to 13 bases. Germline-derived CDR1 and CDR2 are SGHTA and FQGTGA. CDR3 coding DNA: TGTGCCAGCAGCCCCGGGGAATGGCATGAGCAGTTCTTC. It specifies CASSPGEWHEQFF.

V usage is TRBV30 and J usage is TRBJ2-7; no clear D gene. Trimming stripped 0 bases from V and 6 bases from J, with 6 bases between. From germline, CDR1 is GTSNPN and CDR2 SVGIG (reference sequence). The CDR3 consists of 11 residues. In DNA form, the CDR3 reads TGTGCCTGGAGTGTCGTCTTCGAGCAGTACTTC. It encodes CAWSVVFEQYF.

The gene calls are TRBV28 and TRBJ2-7, with D possibly being TRBD2 (7 bases). Between the trimmed V and J ends, which lost 2 bases and 2 bases, there was a span of 13 bases. This CDR3 comprises 15 residues. The germline gives CDR1 MDHEN, CDR2 SYDVKM. DNA of the CDR3: TGTGCCAGCAGTTTAAGGGGGGAGGGAGCCTACGAGCAGTACTTC. Translating gives CASSLRGEGAYEQYF.

The chain joins TRBV18 to TRBJ2-5; 8 bases agree with TRBD2. This CDR3 comprises 15 residues. V was pared by 2 bases and J by 5 bases, with 7 bases of the junction left unmatched. Germline assignment: CDR1 KGHSH and CDR2 LQKENI. CDR3 sequence reads: CASSPNSGSDETQYF. For the CDR3, the DNA is TGTGCCAGCTCACCAAACAGCGGGAGCGATGAGACCCAGTACTTC. The variable domain in full, completed from reference TRBV18 and TRBJ2-5, reads NAGVMQNPRHLVRRRGQEARLRCSPMKGHSHVYWYRQLPEEGLKFMVYLQKENIIDESGMPKERFSAEFPKEGPSILRIQQVVRGDSAAYFCASSPNSGSDETQYFGPGTRLLVL.

This clone occurred a few times. V is TRBV2 and J is TRBJ2-2; the match to TRBD2 covers 7 bases. There are 15 residues in the CDR3. J lost 2 bases, V lost 5 bases, and 5 bases had no gene match. Germline CDR1 SNHLY, CDR2 FYNNEI. The CDR3: CASSRDYGNTGELFF. In DNA, the CDR3 is TGTGCCAGCAGTAGGGACTACGGAAACACCGGGGAGCTGTTTTTT.

The chain combines TRBV7-9 with TRBJ1-1, with a tentative D call TRBD1 (5 bases). This CDR3 contains 15 residues. Germline CDR1 is SEHNR and CDR2 is FQNEAQ (reference sequence). V lost 5 bases, J lost 2 bases, and 15 bases lay in between. CDR3 in DNA: TGTGCCAGCAGCCTTCTGCGGGGGGGAAACACTGAAGCTTTCTTT. It yields the protein CASSLLRGGNTEAFF. The full variable domain, in which reference TRBV7-9 and TRBJ1-1 provide the parts outside the CDR3, is DTGVSQNPRHKITKRGQNVTFRCDPISEHNRLYWYRQTLGQGPEFLTYFQNEAQLEKSRLLSDRFSAERPKGSFSTLEIQRTEQGDSAMYLCASSLLRGGNTEAFFGQGTRLTVV.